This T cell receptor (beta chain) was profiled in a study of T cell repertoires in cytomegalovirus infection. Points from the study as a whole: What dominated the ex vivo response were HLA-C-restricted CMV-specific TCR beta clonotypes.

Each CDR3 protein is one row after TCRdb ran MiXCR on the reads. The sample carries about 500,000 distinct CDR3 sequences, 33% recorded once. CDR1 SQVTM and CDR2 ANQGSEA come from the germline V gene. The J segment lost 10 bases and the V segment lost 4 bases, leaving 14 bases of the junction unmatched. CDR3 length: 14 residues. With respect to this clonotype: Antigen: not known.

The genes are TRBV29-1 and TRBJ1-1; 8 bases fit TRBD1. The sample in question was cultured PBMCs, obtained from culture after CMV antigen stimulation. This receptor was obtained from a human donor in good health (CMV status not recorded). Some clones in this sample may be carry-over from other donors' samples. For the CDR3, the DNA is TGCAGCGTTGCTCATCAGGGGGCCACGGGTGGAGCTTTCTTT. Amino acid sequence: CSVAHQGATGGAFF.